This paragraph reports one TCR beta chain. Antigen unknown. Survey-level TCR-beta sequencing used DNA from CEF-cultured naive and memory CD4+ T cells. Clones were sequenced by immunoSEQ multiplex PCR, and TCRdb holds only the in-frame ones, with some missing. The repertoire includes roughly 45,000 clones, roughly four fifths of them detected once, and 1.4% sits in the top ten. This sample is drawn from a study of CD4 T cells in relation to SARS-CoV-2 and coronaviruses. The wider study: TCR beta CDR3s were sequenced after 10-day antigen culture of PBMCs.

CDR1 is LNHDA, CDR2 SQIVND, per germline (reference sequence). The CDR3 extends over 14 amino acids. V lost 6 bases and J 4 bases, leaving 13 bases between the germline ends. Naive and memory CD4+ T cells came from enriched cryopreserved PBMCs. The source of this sequence is an adult with COVID-19. Material: naive CD4+ T cells from PBMCs, cultured in vitro. Indicated subset: naive CD4+ T cells isolated by negative enrichment. This chain joins TRBV19 and TRBJ2-1; either TRBD1 or TRBD2 may fit D (5 bases each). This chain's CDR3 is CASRGRAVYNEQFF. CDR3 nucleotides: TGTGCCAGTAGGGGACGGGCAGTATACAATGAGCAGTTCTTC.